This T cell receptor beta chain was observed in a study of T cell repertoires in cytomegalovirus infection. Study information: Through public TCR beta signatures, both CMV infection and matching HLA type were indicated.

CDR3 length: 16 amino acids. Germline loops: CDR1 LNHDA, CDR2 SQIVND (reference sequence). V was pared by 3 bases and J by 0 bases, with 14 bases between. Study-wide results and caveats: The ex vivo response was dominated by HLA-C-restricted CMV-specific TCR beta clonotypes.

This clonotype came up a few times. The antigen remains undetermined. MiXCR, applied by TCRdb to the reads, yields one record per CDR3 protein. Here the sample spans nearly 650,000 distinct CDR3 sequences, roughly 26% being singletons. The chain carries TRBV19 and TRBJ1-1; a weak D match, TRBD1 (6 bases). Input material: CD8+ T cells from PBMCs. This TCR was recovered from a human donor in good health (CMV status not recorded). Some clones in this sample may be carry-over from other donors' samples. The CDR3 loop reads CASSMKRTAMNTEAFF. The CDR3 nucleotides are TGTGCCAGTAGTATGAAGAGGACAGCCATGAACACTGAAGCTTTCTTT.